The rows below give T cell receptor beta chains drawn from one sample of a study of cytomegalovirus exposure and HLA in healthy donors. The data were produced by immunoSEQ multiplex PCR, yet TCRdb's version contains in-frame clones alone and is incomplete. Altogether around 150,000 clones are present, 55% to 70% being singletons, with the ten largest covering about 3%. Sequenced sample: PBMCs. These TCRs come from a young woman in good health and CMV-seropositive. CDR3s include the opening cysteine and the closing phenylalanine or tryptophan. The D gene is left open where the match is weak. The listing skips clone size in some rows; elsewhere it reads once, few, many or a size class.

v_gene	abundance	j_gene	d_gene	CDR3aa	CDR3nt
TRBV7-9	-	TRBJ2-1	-	CASSASNEQFF	TGTGCCAGCAGCGCTAGTAATGAGCAGTTCTTC
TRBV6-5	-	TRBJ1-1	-	CASSYEGVRGDTEAFF	TGTGCCAGCAGTTACGAGGGGGTTAGAGGGGACACTGAAGCTTTCTTT
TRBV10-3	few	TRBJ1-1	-	CAIRQGMNTEAFF	TGTGCCATCAGGCAGGGTATGAACACTGAAGCTTTCTTT
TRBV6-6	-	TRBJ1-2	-	CASSNRDYGYTF	TGTGCCAGCAGTAACCGGGACTATGGCTACACCTTC
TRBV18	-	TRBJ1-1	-	CASSLSTRDTEAFF	TGTGCCAGCTCACTATCTACGAGAGACACTGAAGCTTTCTTT
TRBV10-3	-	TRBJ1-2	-	CAIGTSGGYTF	TGTGCCATTGGGACATCTGGGGGCTACACCTTC
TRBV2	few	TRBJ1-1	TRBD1	CASRPDRDTEAFF	TGTGCCAGCAGACCGGACAGGGACACTGAAGCTTTCTTT
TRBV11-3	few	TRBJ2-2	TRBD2	CASSLGLAGGAGELFF	TGTGCCAGCAGCTTAGGGTTAGCGGGAGGAGCCGGGGAGCTGTTTTTT
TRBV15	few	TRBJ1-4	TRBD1	CATSSDRGATNEKLFF	TGTGCCACCAGCAGCGACAGGGGGGCAACTAATGAAAAACTGTTTTTT
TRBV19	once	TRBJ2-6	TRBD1	CASSFGTGISGANVLTF	TGTGCCAGTAGTTTCGGGACAGGCATCTCTGGGGCCAACGTCCTGACTTTC
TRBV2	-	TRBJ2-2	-	CASRTPNTGELFF	TGTGCCAGCAGGACTCCCAACACCGGGGAGCTGTTTTTT
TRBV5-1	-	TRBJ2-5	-	CASSRDIPQETQYF	TGCGCCAGCAGCAGGGACATTCCCCAAGAGACCCAGTACTTC
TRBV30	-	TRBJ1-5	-	CAWDQGFSTQPQHF	TGTGCCTGGGATCAGGGATTTTCTACTCAGCCCCAGCATTTT
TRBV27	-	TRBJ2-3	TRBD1	CASHRDRDLDTQYF	TGTGCCAGCCACCGGGACAGGGATTTAGATACGCAGTATTTT
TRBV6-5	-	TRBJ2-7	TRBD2	CASSSYGLAKYF	TGTGCCAGCAGTTCCTACGGACTAGCGAAGTACTTC
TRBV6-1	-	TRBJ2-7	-	CASSKTVHSSYEQYF	TGTGCCAGCAGTAAGACAGTCCATAGCTCCTACGAGCAGTACTTC
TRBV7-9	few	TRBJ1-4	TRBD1	CASSPGGWGPTNEKLFF	TGTGCCAGCAGCCCAGGGGGATGGGGCCCAACTAATGAAAAACTGTTTTTT
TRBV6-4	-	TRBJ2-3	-	CASSLSGTDTQYF	TGTGCCAGCAGCTTAAGCGGCACAGATACGCAGTATTTT
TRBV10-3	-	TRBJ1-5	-	CAISEGRGSVDQPQHF	TGTGCCATCAGTGAGGGAAGAGGATCGGTAGATCAGCCCCAGCATTTT
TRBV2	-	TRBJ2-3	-	CASSDRSGPTDTQYF	TGTGCCAGCAGTGATCGAAGCGGACCGACAGATACGCAGTATTTT
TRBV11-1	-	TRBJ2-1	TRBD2	CASRARAGGPYHEQFF	TGTGCCAGCAGAGCGAGAGCGGGAGGGCCATACCATGAGCAGTTCTTC
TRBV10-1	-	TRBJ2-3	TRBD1	CASSEVDRGGTDTQYF	TGCGCCAGCAGTGAGGTGGACAGGGGAGGCACAGATACGCAGTATTTT
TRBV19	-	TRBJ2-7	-	CASGLPEQYF	TGTGCCAGCGGACTCCCCGAGCAGTACTTC
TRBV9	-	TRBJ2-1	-	CASSISQVNEQFF	TGTGCCAGCAGCATCTCACAGGTCAATGAGCAGTTCTTC
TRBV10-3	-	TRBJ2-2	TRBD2	CAIATGTSGGELFF	TGTGCCATCGCCACCGGGACTAGCGGCGGGGAGCTGTTTTTT
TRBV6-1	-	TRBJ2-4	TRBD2	CASSEGLAGAKNIQYF	TGTGCCAGCAGTGAAGGGCTAGCGGGAGCCAAAAACATTCAGTACTTC
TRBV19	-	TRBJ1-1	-	CATRSGNTEAFF	TGTGCCACCCGCTCGGGGAACACTGAAGCTTTCTTT
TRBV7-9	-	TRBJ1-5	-	CASSFGENQPQHF	TGTGCCAGCAGCTTCGGGGAAAATCAGCCCCAGCATTTT
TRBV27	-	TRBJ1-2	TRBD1	CASSRAQTGYGYTF	TGTGCCAGCAGTCGAGCTCAGACAGGGTACGGCTACACCTTC
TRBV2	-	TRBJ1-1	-	CASSLQRGNTEAFF	TGTGCCAGCAGTTTGCAACGGGGAAACACTGAAGCTTTCTTT
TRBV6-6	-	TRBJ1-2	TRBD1	CASSDTGQGHGYTF	TGTGCCAGCAGTGACACGGGACAGGGTCATGGCTACACCTTC
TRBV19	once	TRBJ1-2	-	CASSILQGNGYTF	TGTGCCAGTAGTATCCTACAGGGAAATGGCTACACCTTC
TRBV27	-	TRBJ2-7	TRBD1	CASSPGTANYEQYF	TGTGCCAGCAGTCCCGGGACAGCGAACTACGAGCAGTACTTC
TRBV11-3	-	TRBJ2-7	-	CASSLDRVWRYEQYF	TGTGCCAGCAGCTTAGATCGAGTGTGGAGATACGAGCAGTACTTC
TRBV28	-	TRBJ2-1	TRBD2	CASSPQLGLASYNEQFF	TGTGCCAGCAGTCCCCAATTGGGACTAGCAAGCTACAATGAGCAGTTCTTC
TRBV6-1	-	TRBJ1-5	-	CASRGLNNQPQHF	TGTGCCAGCCGAGGACTGAACAATCAGCCCCAGCATTTT
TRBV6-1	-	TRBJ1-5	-	CASSVQDSQPQHF	TGTGCCAGCAGTGTGCAGGACAGTCAGCCCCAGCATTTT
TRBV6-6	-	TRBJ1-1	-	CASSSGTEAFF	TGTGCCAGCAGTTCAGGCACTGAAGCTTTCTTT
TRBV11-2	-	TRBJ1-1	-	CASSFGGGTTEAFF	TGTGCCAGCAGCTTTGGGGGGGGGACCACTGAAGCTTTCTTT
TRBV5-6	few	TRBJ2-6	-	CASSSQGANVLTF	TGTGCCAGCAGTTCCCAGGGGGCCAACGTCCTGACTTTC
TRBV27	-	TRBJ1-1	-	CASSRRGEAFF	TGTGCCAGCAGCCGGAGGGGAGAAGCTTTCTTT
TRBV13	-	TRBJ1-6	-	CASSLTGGGANSPLHF	TGTGCCAGCAGCTTAACGGGAGGGGGGGCGAATTCACCCCTCCACTTT
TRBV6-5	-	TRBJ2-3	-	CASSTRAGGTDTQYF	TGTGCCAGCAGTACCCGGGCAGGGGGCACAGATACGCAGTATTTT
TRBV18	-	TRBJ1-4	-	CASSPSGLANEKLFF	TGTGCCAGCTCACCGTCAGGGCTGGCTAATGAAAAACTGTTTTTT
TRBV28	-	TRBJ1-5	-	CASSLGGGQGNQPQHF	TGTGCCAGCAGTCTAGGGGGGGGTCAGGGCAATCAGCCCCAGCATTTT
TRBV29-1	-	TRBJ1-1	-	CSVEVRRNEAFF	TGCAGCGTTGAGGTTCGGCGGAATGAAGCTTTCTTT
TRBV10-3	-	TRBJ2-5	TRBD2	CASQRGTSVQETQYF	TGTGCCTCACAAAGGGGGACTAGCGTCCAAGAGACCCAGTACTTC
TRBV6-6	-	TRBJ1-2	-	CASSYSTPGGYTF	TGTGCCAGCAGTTACTCGACCCCGGGGGGCTACACCTTC
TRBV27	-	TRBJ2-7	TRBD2	CASMGGTYEQYF	TGTGCCAGCATGGGAGGGACCTACGAGCAGTACTTC
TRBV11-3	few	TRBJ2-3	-	CASSPGSDTQYF	TGTGCCAGCAGCCCAGGGTCTGATACGCAGTATTTT
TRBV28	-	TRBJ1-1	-	CASHFYLRDTEAFF	TGTGCCAGCCACTTCTACCTCAGGGACACTGAAGCTTTCTTT
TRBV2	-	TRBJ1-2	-	CASSGPTGGQRSYGYTF	TGTGCCAGCAGTGGACCTACTGGCGGACAGAGGTCATATGGCTACACCTTC